These 9 T cell receptor beta chains share one sample of origin, sequenced in a study of T cell repertoires in cytomegalovirus infection. MiXCR was run by TCRdb on the reads, yielding one entry per CDR3 protein. This table has 450,000 to 600,000 distinct CDR3 sequences, approximately 42% appearing once. These TCRs' antigens remain unknown. Specimen: cultured PBMCs, collected from culture after CMV antigen stimulation. The receptors were sampled from a human donor in good health (CMV status not recorded). Some clones in this sample may be carry-over from other donors' samples.

The chain links TRBV20-1 to TRBJ2-5; perhaps TRBD1 as D (6 bases). The CDR3 has 15 residues. Trimming removed 5 bases at V and 2 bases at J, with 18 bases between. Germline V gives CDR1 DFQATT, CDR2 SNEGSKA (reference sequence). CDR3 protein: CSAPGPGQWQETQYF. The CDR3 region has the DNA TGCAGTGCTCCTGGACCGGGACAATGGCAAGAGACCCAGTACTTC.

This clonotype turned up a few times. This sequence joins TRBV7-2 and TRBJ1-5; tentative D call: TRBD1 (5 bases). The V end was cut by 5 bases, the J end by 2 bases, with 13 bases between. Germline V gene data show CDR1 as SGHTA and CDR2 as FQGNSA. This CDR3 is 15 amino acids long. CDR3 residues: CASSPGFSGNQPQHF. The CDR3, as DNA: TGTGCCAGCAGCCCAGGGTTCAGTGGCAATCAGCCCCAGCATTTT.

The rearrangement uses TRBV2 and TRBJ2-7; D uncertain. The CDR3 has 14 residues. Germline CDR1 and CDR2: SNHLY and FYNNEI. V was cut by 3 bases and J by 4 bases, with 13 bases left in between. The CDR3 loop reads CASSEGLLRYEQYF. The DNA of the CDR3 is TGTGCCAGCAGTGAGGGCCTTCTTAGGTACGAGCAGTACTTC. Combining the CDR3 with reference TRBV2 and TRBJ2-7 gives the whole variable domain EPEVTQTPSHQVTQMGQEVILRCVPISNHLYFYWYRQILGQKVEFLVSFYNNEISEKSEIFDDQFSVERPDGSNFTLKIRSTKLEDSAMYFCASSEGLLRYEQYFGPGTRLTVT.

The rearrangement joins TRBV15 to TRBJ1-4; TRBD1 matches 7 bases. This CDR3 is built from 16 residues. Per germline, CDR1 LNHNV and CDR2 YYDKDF (reference sequence). The V and J ends lost 4 bases and 5 bases, in that order; junction bases with no gene match: 10. In nucleotides, the CDR3 is TGTGCCACCAGCACAAGTGAGGGGGCGGAGAATGAAAAACTGTTTTTT. This sequence encodes CATSTSEGAENEKLFF.

This clonotype was found a few times. V is TRBV7-2 and J is TRBJ2-1, with D possibly being TRBD2 (5 bases). V gave up 1 base and J gave up 6 bases, with 7 bases separating them. Germline V CDR1 and CDR2: SGHTA, FQGNSA. The CDR3 has 13 residues. The CDR3 is CASSLEAANEQFF. The CDR3 DNA sequence: TGTGCCAGCAGCTTAGAAGCGGCCAATGAGCAGTTCTTC. Complete variable domain (other parts from reference TRBV7-2 and TRBJ2-1): GAGVSQSPSNKVTEKGKDVELRCDPISGHTALYWYRQSLGQGLEFLIYFQGNSAPDKSGLPSDRFSAERTGGSVSTLTIQRTQQEDSAVYLCASSLEAANEQFFGPGTRLTVL.

The V call is TRBV12-3 or TRBV12-4, the J call TRBJ2-3; possibly TRBD1 for D (5 bases). V lost 4 bases, J lost 2 bases, and 10 bases lay in between. The CDR3 is made up of 14 amino acids. CDR3 nucleotide sequence: TGTGCCAGCAGTTACAGGTCCTACACAGATACGCAGTATTTT. This translates into CASSYRSYTDTQYF.

This clonotype came up a few times. This rearrangement joins TRBV7-8 to TRBJ1-1, with D perhaps matching TRBD1 (5 bases). The ends were cut back, 1 base at V and 1 base at J, with 10 bases in the middle. The germline CDR1 and CDR2 sequences are SGHVS and FQNEAQ. The CDR3 contains 15 residues. The CDR3 DNA follows: TGTGCCAGCAGCTTAGTGTCCCAGGGGAACACTGAAGCTTTCTTT. It translates to CASSLVSQGNTEAFF.

This clonotype was recorded a few times. The chain recombines TRBV7-9 with TRBJ2-7; D is uncertain. Germline V gene lookup returns CDR1 SEHNR and CDR2 FQNEAQ (reference sequence). This CDR3 spans 15 amino acids. V was cut by 5 bases and J by 2 bases, with 16 bases left in between. CDR3 nucleotides: TGTGCCAGCAGCCAACTCCCGAGCGAGGCCTACGAGCAGTACTTC. This translates into CASSQLPSEAYEQYF.

This clonotype came up a few times. V and J are TRBV12-3 or TRBV12-4 and TRBJ2-7; 13 positions agree with TRBD2. V was clipped by 5 bases and J by 2 bases; unmatched bases: 6. This CDR3 comprises 16 residues. The CDR3, as DNA: TGTGCCAGCAGTGTTCCAGGGACTAGCGGGACCTACGAGCAGTACTTC. This sequence encodes CASSVPGTSGTYEQYF.